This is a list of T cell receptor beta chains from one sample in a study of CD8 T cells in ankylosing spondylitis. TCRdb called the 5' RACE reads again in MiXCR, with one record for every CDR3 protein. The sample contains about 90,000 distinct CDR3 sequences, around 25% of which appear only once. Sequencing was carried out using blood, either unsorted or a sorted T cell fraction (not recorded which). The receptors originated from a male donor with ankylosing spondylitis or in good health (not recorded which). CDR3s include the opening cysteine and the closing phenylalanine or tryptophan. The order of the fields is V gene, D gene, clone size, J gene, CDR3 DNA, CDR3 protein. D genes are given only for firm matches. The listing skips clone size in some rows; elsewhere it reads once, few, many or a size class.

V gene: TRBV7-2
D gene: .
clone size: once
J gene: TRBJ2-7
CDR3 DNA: TGTGCCAGCAGCTTAGCGGGAAACGCGAACGAGCAGTACTTC
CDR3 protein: CASSLAGNANEQYF

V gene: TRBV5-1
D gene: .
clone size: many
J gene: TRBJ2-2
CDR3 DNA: TGCGCCAGCAGCTTGGGGACGGCCTCGAACACCGGGGAGCTGTTTTTT
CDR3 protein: CASSLGTASNTGELFF

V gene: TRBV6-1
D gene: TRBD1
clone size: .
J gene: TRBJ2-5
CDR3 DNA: TGTGCCAGCAGCCCTTCCGACAGGGGAGTGGAGACCCAGTACTTC
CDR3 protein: CASSPSDRGVETQYF

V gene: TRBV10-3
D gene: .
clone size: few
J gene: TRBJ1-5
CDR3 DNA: TGTGCCATCAGTGGGGACTCCCTGGGCAATCAGCCCCAGCATTTT
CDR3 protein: CAISGDSLGNQPQHF

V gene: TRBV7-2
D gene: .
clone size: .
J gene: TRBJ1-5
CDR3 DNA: TGTGCCAGCAGCCCGGACGGGAATCAGCCCCAGCATTTT
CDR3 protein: CASSPDGNQPQHF

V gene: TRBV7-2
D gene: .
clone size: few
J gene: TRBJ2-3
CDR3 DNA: TGTGCCAGCAGCTTAGTGGCGGGAGATACGCAGTATTTT
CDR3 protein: CASSLVAGDTQYF

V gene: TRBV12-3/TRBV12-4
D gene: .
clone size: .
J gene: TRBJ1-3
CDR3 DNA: TGTGCCAGCAGTCTGGTCTCTGGAAACACCATATATTTT
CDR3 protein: CASSLVSGNTIYF

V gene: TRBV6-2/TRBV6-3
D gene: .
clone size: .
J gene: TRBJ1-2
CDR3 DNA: TGTGCCAGCACCAACGGGTGGAACTATGGCTACACCTTC
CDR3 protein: CASTNGWNYGYTF

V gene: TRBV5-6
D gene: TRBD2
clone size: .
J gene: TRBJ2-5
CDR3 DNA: TGTGCCAGCAGCCTCGGACTAGCGGGAGTCCAAGAGACCCAGTACTTC
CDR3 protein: CASSLGLAGVQETQYF

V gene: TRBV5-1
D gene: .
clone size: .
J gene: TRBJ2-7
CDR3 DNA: TGCGCCAGCAGCTTCGAAGTTGGTGCGGAGCAGTACTTC
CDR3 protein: CASSFEVGAEQYF

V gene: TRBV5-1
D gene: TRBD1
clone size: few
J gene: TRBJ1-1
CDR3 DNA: TGCGCCAGCAGCGCCCGTGGACAGGGGTTCACTGAAGCTTTCTTT
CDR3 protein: CASSARGQGFTEAFF

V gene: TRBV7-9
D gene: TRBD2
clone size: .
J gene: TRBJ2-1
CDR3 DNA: TGTGCCAGCAGCTCTACCGGACTAGCGGTCAACAATGAGCAGTTCTTC
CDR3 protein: CASSSTGLAVNNEQFF

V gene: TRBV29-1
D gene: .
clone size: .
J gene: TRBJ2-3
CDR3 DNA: TGCAGCGTCGCAGCACTACTCAGCACAGATACGCAGTATTTT
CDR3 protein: CSVAALLSTDTQYF

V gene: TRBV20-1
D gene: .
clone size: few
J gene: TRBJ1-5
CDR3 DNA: TGCAGTGCTGGATGGGGGGAGCGTCAGCCCCAGCATTTT
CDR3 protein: CSAGWGERQPQHF

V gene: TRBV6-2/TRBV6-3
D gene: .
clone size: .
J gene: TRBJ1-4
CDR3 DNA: TGTGCCAGCAGTTACATCGTTGACGCTCAGGAAAAACTGTTTTTT
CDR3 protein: CASSYIVDAQEKLFF

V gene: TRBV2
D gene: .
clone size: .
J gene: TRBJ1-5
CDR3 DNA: TGTGCCAGCAGTGAAGAGGTGGAGCCCCAGCATTTT
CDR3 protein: CASSEEVEPQHF

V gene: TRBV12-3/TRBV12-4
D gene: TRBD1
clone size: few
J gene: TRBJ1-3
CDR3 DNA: TGTGCCAGCAGTTTAGAATCGGGACAGGGATCTGGAAACACCATATATTTT
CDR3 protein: CASSLESGQGSGNTIYF

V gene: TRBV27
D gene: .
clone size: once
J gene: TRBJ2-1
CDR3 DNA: TGTGCCAGCAGTTCCCCACTAGACCAGAGCTCCTACAATGAGCAGTTCTTC
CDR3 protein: CASSSPLDQSSYNEQFF

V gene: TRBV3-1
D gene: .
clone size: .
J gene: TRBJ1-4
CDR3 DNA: TGTGCCAGCAGCCGGACGGATAGAGAAAAACTGTTTTTT
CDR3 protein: CASSRTDREKLFF

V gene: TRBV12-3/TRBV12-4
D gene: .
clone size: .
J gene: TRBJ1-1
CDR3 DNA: TGTGCCAGCAGTAGGCTGGGGAAAGCTTTCTTT
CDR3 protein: CASSRLGKAFF

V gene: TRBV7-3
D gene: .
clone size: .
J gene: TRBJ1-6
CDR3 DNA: TGTGCCAGCAGCTCCGAACAGGGTTCACCCCTCCACTTT
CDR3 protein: CASSSEQGSPLHF

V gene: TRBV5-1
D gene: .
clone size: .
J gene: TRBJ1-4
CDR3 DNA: TGCGCCAGCAGCCCCGCGTACAGAGATTATGAGGAACTGTTTTTT
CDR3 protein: CASSPAYRDYEELFF

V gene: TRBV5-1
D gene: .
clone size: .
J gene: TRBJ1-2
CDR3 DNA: TGCGCCAGCAGCATACAGGGCTATTATGGCTACACCTTC
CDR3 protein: CASSIQGYYGYTF

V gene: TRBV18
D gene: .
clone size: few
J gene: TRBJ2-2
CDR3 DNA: TGTGCCAGCTCACCATGGCCAGGGCTTTGTCCCGGGGAGCTGTTTTTT
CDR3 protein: CASSPWPGLCPGELFF

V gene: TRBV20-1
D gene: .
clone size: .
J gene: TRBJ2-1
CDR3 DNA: TGCAGTGTCAAGCAGGCGGGACTCTCCTACAATGAGCAGTTCTTC
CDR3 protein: CSVKQAGLSYNEQFF

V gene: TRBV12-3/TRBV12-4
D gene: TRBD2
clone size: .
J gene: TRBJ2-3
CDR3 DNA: TGTGCCAGCAGTCGACTAGCGGGGGGGAGCACAGATACGCAGTATTTT
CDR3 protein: CASSRLAGGSTDTQYF

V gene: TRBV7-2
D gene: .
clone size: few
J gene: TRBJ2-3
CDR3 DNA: TGTGCCAGCAGCTTATCCGGTACTAGTTCGGATACGCAGTATTTT
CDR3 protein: CASSLSGTSSDTQYF

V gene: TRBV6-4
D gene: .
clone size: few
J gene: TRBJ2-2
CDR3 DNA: TGTGCCAGCAGCGAACAGGGCCTGAACACCGGGGAGCTGTTTTTT
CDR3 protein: CASSEQGLNTGELFF

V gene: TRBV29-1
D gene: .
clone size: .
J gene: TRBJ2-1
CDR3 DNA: TGCAGCGTTGTTTTCCGCGGCCCGAGAAATTACAATGAGCAGTTCTTC
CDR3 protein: CSVVFRGPRNYNEQFF

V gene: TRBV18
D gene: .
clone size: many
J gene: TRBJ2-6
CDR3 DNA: TGTGCCAGCTCACCAGGGTCCAGGGGCTCTGGGGCCAACGTCCTGACTTTC
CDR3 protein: CASSPGSRGSGANVLTF

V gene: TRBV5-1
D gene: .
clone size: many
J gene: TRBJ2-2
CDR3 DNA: TGCGCCAGCTCCAAGGAGCCTACTCTTTCCGGGGAGCTGTTTTTT
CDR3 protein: CASSKEPTLSGELFF

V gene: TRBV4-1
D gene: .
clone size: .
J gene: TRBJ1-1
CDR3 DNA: TGCGCCAGCAGCCAAAGGGCAGCGAACACTGAAGCTTTCTTT
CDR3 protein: CASSQRAANTEAFF

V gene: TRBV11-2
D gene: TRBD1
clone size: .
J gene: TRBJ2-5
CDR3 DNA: TGTGCCAGCAGCCCTGACAGGGGGTCGGAGACCCAGTACTTC
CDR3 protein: CASSPDRGSETQYF

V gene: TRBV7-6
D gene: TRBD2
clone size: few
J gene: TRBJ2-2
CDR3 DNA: TGTGCCAGCAGCTTAGCAGTACTAGCGGTCAACACCGGGGAGCTGTTTTTT
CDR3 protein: CASSLAVLAVNTGELFF

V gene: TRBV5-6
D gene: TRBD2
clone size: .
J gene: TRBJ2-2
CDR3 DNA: TGTGCCAGCAGCTTCGGACTAGCGGCGAACACCGGGGAGCTGTTTTTT
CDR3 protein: CASSFGLAANTGELFF

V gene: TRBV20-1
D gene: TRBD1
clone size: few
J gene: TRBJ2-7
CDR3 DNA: TGCAGTGCTAGATACAGGGGGCTCGTACGGGACGAGCAGTACTTC
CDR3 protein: CSARYRGLVRDEQYF

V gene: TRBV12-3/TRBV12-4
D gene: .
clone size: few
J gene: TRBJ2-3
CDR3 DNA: TGTGCCAGCAGTTTCAGGGATACTAGCACAGATACGCAGTATTTT
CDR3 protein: CASSFRDTSTDTQYF

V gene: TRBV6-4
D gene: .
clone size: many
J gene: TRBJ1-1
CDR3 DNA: TGTGCCAGCAGTGTCGGGCAGAACACTGAAGCTTTCTTT
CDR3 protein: CASSVGQNTEAFF

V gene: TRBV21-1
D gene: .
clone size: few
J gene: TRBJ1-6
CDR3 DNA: TGTGCCAGCAGCTTCCGACAGGGATCGACCAAGAATTCACCCCTCCACTTT
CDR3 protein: CASSFRQGSTKNSPLHF

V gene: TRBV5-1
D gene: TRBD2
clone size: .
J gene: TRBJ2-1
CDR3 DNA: TGCGCCAGCACCTGGGGGCGGGAGGGCCCCAATGAGCAGTTCTTC
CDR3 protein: CASTWGREGPNEQFF

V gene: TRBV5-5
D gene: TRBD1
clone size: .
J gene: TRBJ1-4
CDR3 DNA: TGTGCCAGCAGCTTCGACAGGGTCTCGAAAAAACTGTTTTTT
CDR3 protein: CASSFDRVSKKLFF

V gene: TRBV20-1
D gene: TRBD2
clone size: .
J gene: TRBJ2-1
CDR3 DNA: TGCAGTGCTAGTTTGCTAGCGGGAGGGCTTGAGCAGTTCTTC
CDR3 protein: CSASLLAGGLEQFF

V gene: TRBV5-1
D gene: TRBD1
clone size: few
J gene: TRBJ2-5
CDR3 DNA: TGCGCCAGCAGGCCAGTACAGGGGGGAGAGACCCAGTACTTC
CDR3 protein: CASRPVQGGETQYF

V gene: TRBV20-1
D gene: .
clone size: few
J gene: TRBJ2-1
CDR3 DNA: TGCAGTGCTAGTCTCGATGAGCAGTTCTTC
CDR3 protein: CSASLDEQFF

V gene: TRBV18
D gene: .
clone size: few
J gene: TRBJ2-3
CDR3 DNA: TGTGCCAGCTCACCACTGTCAGCCACTAGCACAGATACGCAGTATTTT
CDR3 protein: CASSPLSATSTDTQYF

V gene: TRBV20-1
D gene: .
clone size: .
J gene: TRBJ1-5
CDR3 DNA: TGCAGTGCCCCAGGCGGGACAAGTGAACAGCCCCAGCATTTT
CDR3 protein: CSAPGGTSEQPQHF

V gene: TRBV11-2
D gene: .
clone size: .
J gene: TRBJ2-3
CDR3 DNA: TGTGCCAGCAGCTTATTAACCAGGGCAAATACGCAGTATTTT
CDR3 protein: CASSLLTRANTQYF

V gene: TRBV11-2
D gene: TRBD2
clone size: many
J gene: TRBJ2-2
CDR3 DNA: TGTGCCAGCAGCTTAGGACCGGGCGGACTAGCGGGGAACACCGGGGAGCTGTTTTTT
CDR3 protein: CASSLGPGGLAGNTGELFF

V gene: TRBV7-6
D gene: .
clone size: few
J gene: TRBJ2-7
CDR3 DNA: TGTGCCAGCAGCTTAGAGGTAAAGGCGGGCTACGAGCAGTACTTC
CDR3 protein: CASSLEVKAGYEQYF

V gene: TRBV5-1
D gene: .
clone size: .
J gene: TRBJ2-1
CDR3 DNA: TGCGCCAGCAGCTTGGAGGGCGGGACATACAATGAGCAGTTCTTC
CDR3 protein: CASSLEGGTYNEQFF

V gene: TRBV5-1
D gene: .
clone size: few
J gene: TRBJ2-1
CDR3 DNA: TGCGCCAGCAGCTTTAAGGAAAGCTCCTACAATGAGCAGTTCTTC
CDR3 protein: CASSFKESSYNEQFF

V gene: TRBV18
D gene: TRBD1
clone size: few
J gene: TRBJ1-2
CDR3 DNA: TGTGCCAGCTCACCACCGGGGAGACAGGGGTCCTATGGCTACACCTTC
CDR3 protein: CASSPPGRQGSYGYTF

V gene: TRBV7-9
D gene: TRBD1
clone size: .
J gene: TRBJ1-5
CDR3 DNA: TGTGCCAGCAGCTCGGGACAGGGGGCATGGCAGCCCCAGCATTTT
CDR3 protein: CASSSGQGAWQPQHF

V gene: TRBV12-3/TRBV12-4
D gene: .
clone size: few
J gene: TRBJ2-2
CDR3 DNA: TGTGCCAGCAGTTCCACAGCTTCTACGAACACCGGGGAGCTGTTTTTT
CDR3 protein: CASSSTASTNTGELFF